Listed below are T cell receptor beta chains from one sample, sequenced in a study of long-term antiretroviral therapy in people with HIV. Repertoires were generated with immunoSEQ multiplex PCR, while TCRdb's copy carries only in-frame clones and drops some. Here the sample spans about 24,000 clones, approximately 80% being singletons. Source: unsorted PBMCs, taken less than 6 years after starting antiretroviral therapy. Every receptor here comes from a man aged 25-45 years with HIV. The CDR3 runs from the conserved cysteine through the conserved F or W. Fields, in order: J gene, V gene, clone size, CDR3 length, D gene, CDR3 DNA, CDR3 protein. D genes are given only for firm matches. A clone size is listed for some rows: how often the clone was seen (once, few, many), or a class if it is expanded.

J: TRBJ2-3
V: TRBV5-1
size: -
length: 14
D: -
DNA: TGCGCCAGCAGCGTGGAGGGGGGGGCAGATACGCAGTATTTT
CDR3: CASSVEGGADTQYF

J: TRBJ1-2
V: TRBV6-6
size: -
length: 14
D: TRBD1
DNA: TGTGCCAGCAGTTACGCGGACAGGGGCTATGGCTACACCTTC
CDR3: CASSYADRGYGYTF

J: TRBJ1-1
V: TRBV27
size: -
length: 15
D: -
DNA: TGTGCCAGCAGTTTAAGGGACAACATGAACACTGAAGCTTTCTTT
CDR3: CASSLRDNMNTEAFF

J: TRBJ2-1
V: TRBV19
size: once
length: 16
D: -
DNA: TGTGCCAGTAGTACCTTACCAGTAGATCTTGACAATGAGCAGTTCTTC
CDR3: CASSTLPVDLDNEQFF

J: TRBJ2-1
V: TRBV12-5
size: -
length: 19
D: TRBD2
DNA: TGTGCTAGTGGTTTGGCCCGACTAGCGGGAAGCCCCTCCTACAATGAGCAGTTCTTC
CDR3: CASGLARLAGSPSYNEQFF

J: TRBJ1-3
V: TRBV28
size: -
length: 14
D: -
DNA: TGTGCCAGCAGCCCCCCTACGAGGGGAAACACCATATATTTT
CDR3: CASSPPTRGNTIYF

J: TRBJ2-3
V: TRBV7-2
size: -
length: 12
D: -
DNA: TGTGCCAGCAGCCGCCTACGAGATACGCAGTATTTT
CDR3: CASSRLRDTQYF

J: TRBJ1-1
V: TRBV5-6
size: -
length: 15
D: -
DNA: TGTGCCAGCAGCTTGGACCAGGGAATGGGGACTGAAGCTTTCTTT
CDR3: CASSLDQGMGTEAFF

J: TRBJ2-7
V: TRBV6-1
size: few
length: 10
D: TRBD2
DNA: TGTGCCACCCAGCGGGAGAAGCAGTACTTC
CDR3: CATQREKQYF

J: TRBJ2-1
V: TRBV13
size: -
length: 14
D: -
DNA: TGTGCCAGCGACTCCCCAGCGTATCCCCATGAGCAGTTCTTC
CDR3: CASDSPAYPHEQFF

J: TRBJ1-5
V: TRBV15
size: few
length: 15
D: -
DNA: TGTGCCACCAGCAGTGCTTTGGGGGCGAATCAGCCCCAGCATTTT
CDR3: CATSSALGANQPQHF

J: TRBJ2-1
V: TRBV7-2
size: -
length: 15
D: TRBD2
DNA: TGTGCCAGCAGCCCCACTAGCGGGGGGGTTGATGAGCAGTTCTTC
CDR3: CASSPTSGGVDEQFF

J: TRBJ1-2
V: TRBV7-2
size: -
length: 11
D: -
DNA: TGTGCCAGCAGCTTCAACTATGGCTACACCTTC
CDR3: CASSFNYGYTF

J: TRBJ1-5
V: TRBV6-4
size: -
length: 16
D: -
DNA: TGTGCCAGCAGTTGCCTCGGCGGCAGGGTTGGACAGCCCCAGCATTTT
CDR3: CASSCLGGRVGQPQHF

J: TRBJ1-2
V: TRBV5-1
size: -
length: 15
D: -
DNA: TGCGCCAGCAGCTATGGAGGGGTGGCTAACTATGGCTACACCTTC
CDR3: CASSYGGVANYGYTF

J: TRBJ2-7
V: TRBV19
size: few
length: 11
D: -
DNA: TGTGCCAGTAGTAGCTCCTACGAGCAGTACTTC
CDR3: CASSSSYEQYF

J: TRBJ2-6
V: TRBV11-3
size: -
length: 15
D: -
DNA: TGTGCCAGCAGCTTGGGGGGTATTGGGGCCAACGTCCTGACTTTC
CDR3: CASSLGGIGANVLTF

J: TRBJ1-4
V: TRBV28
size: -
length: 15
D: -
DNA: TGTGCCAGCAGTTTAGTGGGTCGGAGCGATGAAAAACTGTTTTTT
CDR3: CASSLVGRSDEKLFF

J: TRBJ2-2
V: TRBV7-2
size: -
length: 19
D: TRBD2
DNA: TGTGCCAGCAGCTTAGCCCCCGGGGGGAGCGGGAGGCGGACCGGGGAGCTGTTTTTT
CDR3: CASSLAPGGSGRRTGELFF

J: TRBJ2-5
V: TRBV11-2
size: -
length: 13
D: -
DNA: TGTGCCAGCAAAAAGGGGGGGCAAGAGACCCAGTACTTC
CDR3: CASKKGGQETQYF

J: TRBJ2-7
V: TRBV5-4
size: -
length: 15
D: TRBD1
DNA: TGTGCCAGCAGCTTTGGAGGGGACAGGTCCTACGAGCAGTACTTC
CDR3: CASSFGGDRSYEQYF

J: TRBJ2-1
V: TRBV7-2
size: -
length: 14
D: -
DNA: TGTGCCAGCAGCTTAGCTCTGACTAGCAATGAGCAGTTCTTC
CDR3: CASSLALTSNEQFF

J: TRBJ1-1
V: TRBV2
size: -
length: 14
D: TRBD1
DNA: TGTGCCAGCAGTGAGCTCAGGGGGAGGACTGAAGCTTTCTTT
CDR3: CASSELRGRTEAFF

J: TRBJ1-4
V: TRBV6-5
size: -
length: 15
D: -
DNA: TGTGCCAGCAGTTACTCCCGGGGTAGGAATGAAAAACTGTTTTTT
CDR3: CASSYSRGRNEKLFF

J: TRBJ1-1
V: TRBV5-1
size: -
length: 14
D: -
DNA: TGCGCCAGCAGCTTGGAATCAGTGAACACTGAAGCTTTCTTT
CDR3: CASSLESVNTEAFF

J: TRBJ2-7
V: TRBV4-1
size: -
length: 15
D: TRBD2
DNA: TGCGCCAGCAGCCAAGTTTCTAGCGGGGGGTACGAGCAGTACTTC
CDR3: CASSQVSSGGYEQYF

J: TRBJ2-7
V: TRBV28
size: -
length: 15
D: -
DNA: TGTGCCAGCAGTCCCACTTTTTTAGGGAGCTACGAGCAGTACTTC
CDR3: CASSPTFLGSYEQYF

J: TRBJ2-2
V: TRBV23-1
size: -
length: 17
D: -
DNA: TGCGCCAGCAGTCCCCTCCCCACAGGGACGAACACCGGGGAGCTGTTTTTT
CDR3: CASSPLPTGTNTGELFF

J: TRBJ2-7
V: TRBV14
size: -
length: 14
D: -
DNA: TGTGCCAGCAGCATCCTCAGTGGCGACTACGAGCAGTACTTC
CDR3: CASSILSGDYEQYF

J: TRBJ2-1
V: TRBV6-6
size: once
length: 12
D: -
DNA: TGTGCCAGCAGTTACCTGAACAATGAGCAGTTCTTC
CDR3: CASSYLNNEQFF

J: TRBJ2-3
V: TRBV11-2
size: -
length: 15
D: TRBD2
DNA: TGTGCCAGCAGCCCCGGACTAGCGGGGGGTGATACGCAGTATTTT
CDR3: CASSPGLAGGDTQYF

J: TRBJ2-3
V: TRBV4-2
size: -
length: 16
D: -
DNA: TGTGCCAGCAGCCAAGATGGAGGACAGAGCACAGATACGCAGTATTTT
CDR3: CASSQDGGQSTDTQYF

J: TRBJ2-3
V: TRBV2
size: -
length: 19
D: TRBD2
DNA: TGTGCCAGCAGTACTCGGCTAGCGGGAGGGCCCAGACTCCCAGATACGCAGTATTTT
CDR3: CASSTRLAGGPRLPDTQYF

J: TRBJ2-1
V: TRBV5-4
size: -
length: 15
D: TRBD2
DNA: TGTGCCAGCAGCTATGGGACTAGCGGGGAGAATGAGCAGTTCTTC
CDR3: CASSYGTSGENEQFF

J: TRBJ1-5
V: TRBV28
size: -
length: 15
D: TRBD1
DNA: TGTGCCAGCAGTTTAGGACAGGGAAGCAATCAGCCCCAGCATTTT
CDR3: CASSLGQGSNQPQHF

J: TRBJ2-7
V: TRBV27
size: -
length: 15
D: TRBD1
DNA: TGTGCCAGCAGTCCCCGGGACAGGGGCGGGTACGAGCAGTACTTC
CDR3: CASSPRDRGGYEQYF

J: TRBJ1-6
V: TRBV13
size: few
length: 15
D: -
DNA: TGTGCCAGCACCCTTCCCCCTCCTAAGGAGTCACCCCTCCACTTT
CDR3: CASTLPPPKESPLHF

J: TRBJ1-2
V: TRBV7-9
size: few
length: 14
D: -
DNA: TGTGCCAGCACCCACACGGGCGAGAACTATGGCTACACCTTC
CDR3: CASTHTGENYGYTF

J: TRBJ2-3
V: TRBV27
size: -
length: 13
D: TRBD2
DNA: TGTGCCAGCAATGGGAGGGACCTGGATACGCAGTATTTT
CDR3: CASNGRDLDTQYF

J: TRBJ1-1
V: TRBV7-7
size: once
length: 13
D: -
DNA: TGTGCCAGCAGCTTAAACAGGAACACTGAAGCTTTCTTT
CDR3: CASSLNRNTEAFF

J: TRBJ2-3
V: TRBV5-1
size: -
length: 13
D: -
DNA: TGCGCCAGCAGCACCGAGGGAGTGGATACGCAGTATTTT
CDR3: CASSTEGVDTQYF

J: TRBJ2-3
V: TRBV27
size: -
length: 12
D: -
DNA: TGTGCCAGCAGTTTAGAAGGGAATACGCAGTATTTT
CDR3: CASSLEGNTQYF

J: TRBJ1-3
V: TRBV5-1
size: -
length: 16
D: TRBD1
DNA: TGCGCCAGCAGCTTAAAAGGGGGCGCGGGCGGAAACACCATATATTTT
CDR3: CASSLKGGAGGNTIYF

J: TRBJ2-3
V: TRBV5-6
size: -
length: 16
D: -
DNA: TGTGCCAGCAGGCGGGTGGAGGGGAGGATCACAGATACGCAGTATTTT
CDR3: CASRRVEGRITDTQYF

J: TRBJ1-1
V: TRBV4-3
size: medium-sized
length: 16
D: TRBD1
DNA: TGCGCCAGCAGCCAAGATCCGCAGGGGGCAAGGGCTGAAGCTTTCTTT
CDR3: CASSQDPQGARAEAFF

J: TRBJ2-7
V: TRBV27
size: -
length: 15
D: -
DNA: TGTGCCAGCAGTTTATTTGGGACGGGGTCCTACGAGCAGTACTTC
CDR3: CASSLFGTGSYEQYF

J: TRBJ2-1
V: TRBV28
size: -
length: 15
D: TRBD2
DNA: TGTGCCAGCGTAGGGCGGGAGGGCCGAGCTAATGAGCAGTTCTTC
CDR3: CASVGREGRANEQFF

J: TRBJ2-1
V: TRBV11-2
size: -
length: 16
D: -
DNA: TGTGCCAGCAGCCTAAGAAGTGACTTCTCCTACAATGAGCAGTTCTTC
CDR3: CASSLRSDFSYNEQFF

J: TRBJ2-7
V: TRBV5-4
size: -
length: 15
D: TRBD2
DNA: TGTGCCAGCAGCTTAAAGAGCGGGAGGGCCGGGGAGCAGTACTTC
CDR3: CASSLKSGRAGEQYF

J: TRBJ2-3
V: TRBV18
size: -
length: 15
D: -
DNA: TGTGCCAGCTCACACGGGACACCTCGCACAGATACGCAGTATTTT
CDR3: CASSHGTPRTDTQYF

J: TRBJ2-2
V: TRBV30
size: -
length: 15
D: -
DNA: TGTGCCTGGAGTGTTCGGGGTGGTCTCACCGGGGAGCTGTTTTTT
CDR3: CAWSVRGGLTGELFF

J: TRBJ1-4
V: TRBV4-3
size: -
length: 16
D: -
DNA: TGCGCCAGCAGCCAAGCCCCAGGGCCAACTAATGAAAAACTGTTTTTT
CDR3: CASSQAPGPTNEKLFF

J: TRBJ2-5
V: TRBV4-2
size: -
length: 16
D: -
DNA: TGTGCCAGCAGCCAAGCCCCCGACGGGTCCTCAGAGACCCAGTACTTC
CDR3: CASSQAPDGSSETQYF

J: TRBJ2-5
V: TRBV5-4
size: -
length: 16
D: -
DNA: TGTGCCAGCAGCTGGGGGAGGACAGACTCGGGGGAGACCCAGTACTTC
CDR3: CASSWGRTDSGETQYF

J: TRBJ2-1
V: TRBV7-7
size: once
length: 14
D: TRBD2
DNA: TGTGCCAGCAGCTGGACTAGCGGGAGCGATGAGCAGTTCTTC
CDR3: CASSWTSGSDEQFF